This T cell receptor beta chain was sequenced for a study of T cells after yellow fever vaccination (dated 2019 in TCRdb). Context from the whole study: Libraries from fractions with low cell numbers were prepared with the SMART-Seq v4 Ultra Low Input RNA kit. To track T-cell clones before and after primary and booster YFV17D yellow fever vaccination, bulk TCR alpha and beta repertoires were sequenced longitudinally. Two healthy male donors made up the cohort, one aged 18 to 29 years and the other aged 30 to 39 years. Blood samples were taken at several timepoints before and after primary and secondary immunization, and bulk PBMC replicates and cell subsets were isolated.

Beyond this particular receptor, the publication reports: A small share of clonotypes was detected in both CD4 and CD8 compartments, with the overlap likely arising from convergent recombination. After the booster, most of the clones that had expanded following primary vaccination were detected again (roughly 96% of CD4 and roughly 90% of CD8), which suggests that memory was broadly maintained. Because the study included only a couple of donors, the extent to which the findings can be generalized is limited. Computational filtering was needed because FACS-sorted repertoires could contain abundant contaminating clonotypes from the bulk population. The secondary T-cell response was weaker than the primary response but faster, peaking on day 5 instead of day 15.

The sample's treatment or condition label, decoded: live attenuated yellow fever vaccine strain. A standard Ficoll-Paque protocol was used to isolate PBMCs from peripheral blood. Dynabeads CD4 and CD8 positive selection kits were used to isolate CD4 and CD8 T-cell fractions. TriZol was used to extract RNA from bulk PBMCs, CD4 and CD8 fractions, and dextramer-positive and dextramer-negative fractions. This clonotype was picked up a small number of times. No cognate antigen has been identified for it. Sequence at one end of the junction differs from germline and may be a read error. TCR cDNA was synthesized by 5'RACE template switching, which introduced a universal primer site and unique molecular identifiers. Priming for cDNA synthesis came from both the TCR alpha and TCR beta constant segments. Library amplification used two PCR steps, and the second PCR step added sample barcodes and sequencing adapters. Sequencing of libraries was performed on Illumina HiSeq 2500 (2x100 bp) or NovaSeq (2x150 bp). As for the authors' bioinformatics: Demultiplexing of reads and collapsing into UMI consensus sequences were performed with MIGEC, and V(D)J alignment was carried out with MiXCR. Vaccine-responding clonotypes were defined with edgeR using replicate PBMC samples, requiring FDR below 0.01 and a log2 fold change above 5 up to day 15. Bulk clonotypes were assigned CD4 or CD8 identity according to which sequenced CD4 or CD8 repertoire held them at higher abundance. TCRdb took the public reads, trimmed them with fastp at Q25, ran MiXCR for clone calling and kept in-frame beta chains. Each CDR3 protein gets just one entry, which takes the most common genes and DNA from the rows behind it. These V and J calls rely on TCRdb rather than the paper's analysis. The sample profile shows about 75,000 distinct CDR3 sequences; around 7.8% of them were found once. The ten top clones hold roughly 30% of the sample.

Via the germline V gene, CDR1 is SGHRS and CDR2 YFSETQ. The CDR3, from cysteine to phenylalanine, totals 16 residues. Just the 48-base CDR3 DNA is kept, in frame starting at base 1. The chain links TRBV5-1 with TRBJ1-2, with 7 bases aligning to TRBD1. The sequences come from CD8+ T cells sorted from PBMCs, collected approximately 11 days after the first yellow fever vaccination. The clonotype comes from a man aged 18 to 29 who received the YFV17D yellow fever vaccine. The nucleotide sequence reads as follows: TGCGCCAGCAGGTTGGGGCAGAGAGGGGGCGACTATGGCTACACCTTC. This gives the protein CASRLGQRGGDYGYTF.